This TCR beta chain comes out of a study of blood T cell repertoires in COVID-19. Study-wide background: The cDNA or gDNA used as material had been derived from T cells, B-cell-depleted T cells, or PBMCs.

Original methodology: How many nucleated cells were present was estimated from reference gene primer amplification. Sequencing used immunoSEQ multiplex PCR; TCRdb keeps in-frame clones, though not all of them. That table furnishes V, J and clone size, whereas the DNA furnished D and trimming. This table has about 150,000 clones, about 80% appearing once. The CDR3 totals 15 residues. V trimming: 5 bases; J trimming: 5 bases; junction bases outside the gene matches: 6. Germline CDR1 reads SGHTA; CDR2 reads FQGNSA. V and J are TRBV7-2 and TRBJ2-3, with TRBD1 matching over 11 bases. The sequence was collected from a man aged 60 to 75 with acute or convalescent COVID-19. Sequencing was carried out using peripheral blood. In DNA form, the CDR3 reads TGTGCCAGCAGCATCGGGACAGGGGGAGTAGATACGCAGTATTTT. The encoded protein is CASSIGTGGVDTQYF.